Reported below is one T cell receptor beta chain. Antigen unknown. An amount of RNA that ranged from roughly 0.45 to 1 ug was reverse transcribed with random hexamers. Coverage of TCR beta CDR3 amplification by immunoSEQ multiplex PCR extended to 54 Vbeta and 13 Jbeta. TCRdb processed the immunoSEQ multiplex PCR reads anew with MiXCR; each CDR3 protein has one entry. This table holds around 300,000 distinct CDR3 sequences, 65% to 90% found once. The record originates from a study of CD8 T cells in Susac syndrome. Study-wide findings and caveats: In its TCR sequencing and HLA analysis, the study acknowledged that the number of individuals was relatively small.

The sequenced target, TCR beta, came from blood CD8+ and CD4+ T cells. The CD8+ and CD4+ T cells were isolated magnetically using a negative isolation approach, whereas the TEMRA cells were enriched by FACS. The CDR3 length is 16 residues. Germline values: CDR1 MNHEY, CDR2 SVGAGI. J lost 3 bases, V lost 4 bases, and 4 bases had no gene match. The sequencing sample was made of CD8+ T cells from PBMCs. The sequence derives from a human donor with multiple sclerosis. V and J are TRBV6-5 and TRBJ2-2, with 11 bases that match TRBD2. The CDR3 DNA reads TGTGCCAGCAGTTCCCATAGCGGGAGGGACACCGGGGAGCTGTTTTTT. Amino acids: CASSSHSGRDTGELFF.